Below, 19 T cell receptor beta chains from the same sample are listed, as sequenced in a study of shared clonotypes between healthy human individuals. Profiled with immunoSEQ multiplex PCR; TCRdb holds only in-frame clones, not every one. The sample includes some 1.1 million clones, 70% to 80% of them seen just once. The specimen was memory CD4+ T cells from PBMCs. Stated subset: CD45RA-negative fraction. These receptors were taken from a man between 18 and 35 years old in good health. Some clones in this sample may be carry-over from other donors' samples.

The V call is TRBV30, the J call TRBJ1-1; 8 bases match TRBD1. Trimming at V came to 2 bases and at J to 5 bases, leaving 7 bases not matched to a gene. Germline V gene lookup returns CDR1 GTSNPN and CDR2 SVGIG (reference sequence). CDR3 length: 14 residues. The chain's CDR3 is CAWSKNTGGTEAFF. In DNA form, the CDR3 reads TGTGCCTGGAGTAAAAATACAGGGGGGACTGAAGCTTTCTTT.

The chain has TRBV11-2 and TRBJ2-3, with D possibly being TRBD2 (6 bases). Trimming removed 0 bases at V and 9 bases at J, with 13 bases between. The CDR3 sequence is 14 residues long. Germline-derived CDR1 and CDR2 are SGHAT and FQNNGV. For the CDR3, the DNA is TGTGCCAGCAGCTTAGAAAGAGGCGGGACCACGCAGTATTTT. It translates to CASSLERGGTTQYF.

The gene calls are TRBV7-2 and TRBJ1-1; D is unclear. Trimming took 5 bases from V and 0 from J, leaving 13 bases between them. The germline V gene has CDR1 SGHTA and CDR2 FQGNSA. CDR3 length: 15 residues. CDR3 sequence reads: CASSPGSTMNTEAFF. The CDR3, as DNA: TGTGCCAGCAGCCCAGGCTCCACCATGAACACTGAAGCTTTCTTT. Variable domain in full (rest from reference TRBV7-2 and TRBJ1-1): GAGVSQSPSNKVTEKGKDVELRCDPISGHTALYWYRQSLGQGLEFLIYFQGNSAPDKSGLPSDRFSAERTGGSVSTLTIQRTQQEDSAVYLCASSPGSTMNTEAFFGQGTRLTVV.

The sample holds a few counts of this clone. The gene calls are TRBV29-1 and TRBJ2-7; tentatively, D is TRBD2 (5 bases). V was shortened by 5 bases and J by 0 bases, with 11 bases between the two germline ends. CDR1 is SQVTM, CDR2 ANQGSEA, per germline. The CDR3 runs to 13 residues. This CDR3 reads CSVSRGHSYEQYF. CDR3 sequence (DNA): TGCAGCGTTTCCCGCGGGCACTCCTACGAGCAGTACTTC.

The V call is TRBV4-1, the J call TRBJ2-1; perhaps D is TRBD1 or TRBD2 (5 bases each). Trimming pared 1 base from V and 4 bases from J, leaving 8 bases between. In germline, CDR1 is MGHRA, CDR2 YSYEKL. This CDR3 spans 14 amino acids. The CDR3 sequence is CASSQGDGYNEQFF. As DNA, the CDR3 is TGCGCCAGCAGCCAAGGGGACGGGTACAATGAGCAGTTCTTC.

This chain joins TRBV4-1 and TRBJ2-3; the match to TRBD2 covers 8 bases. With 8 bases clipped from V and 3 bases from J, the junction kept 13 bases outside the gene matches. CDR1 and CDR2 from the germline V gene are MGHRA and YSYEKL. There are 16 residues in the CDR3. The CDR3 protein is CASVRLAGMGTDTQYF. DNA for the CDR3: TGCGCCAGCGTAAGGCTAGCGGGCATGGGGACAGATACGCAGTATTTT.

J is TRBJ2-5 and V is TRBV19; D might be TRBD1 (6 bases). V lost 3 bases, J lost 4 bases, and 12 bases lay in between. Per the germline V gene, CDR1 is LNHDA and CDR2 is SQIVND (reference sequence). The CDR3 is 14 amino acids. CDR3 sequence reads: CASSIMGASETQYF. In DNA form, the CDR3 reads TGTGCCAGTAGTATTATGGGGGCATCAGAGACCCAGTACTTC.

This sequence joins TRBV30 and TRBJ1-5, with 9 bases fitting TRBD1. Trimming cost V 2 bases and J 1 base; bases outside gene matches: 3. The CDR3 length is 15 residues. Germline assignment: CDR1 GTSNPN and CDR2 SVGIG (reference sequence). CDR3 sequence (DNA): TGTGCCTGGAGTATCACAGGGGGCAGCAATCAGCCCCAGCATTTT. Protein sequence: CAWSITGGSNQPQHF. Variable domain in full (rest from reference TRBV30 and TRBJ1-5): SQTIHQWPATLVQPVGSPLSLECTVEGTSNPNLYWYRQAAGRGLQLLFYSVGIGQISSEVPQNLSASRPQDRQFILSSKKLLLSDSGFYLCAWSITGGSNQPQHFGDGTRLSIL.

The chain has TRBV5-8 and TRBJ1-1; 9 nucleotides align to TRBD1. The CDR3 covers 18 residues. Germline V gives CDR1 SGHTS, CDR2 YDEGEE. Trimming at V came to 3 bases and at J to 1 base, leaving 13 bases not matched to a gene. DNA for the CDR3: TGTGCCAGCAGCTACCGATACGGGCAGGGACAGGGGAACACTGAAGCTTTCTTT. Amino acids: CASSYRYGQGQGNTEAFF.

The rearrangement joins TRBV9 to TRBJ1-5; D not resolved. Between the trimmed V and J ends, which lost 3 bases and 3 bases, there was a span of 7 bases. Germline CDR1 and CDR2: SGDLS and YYNGEE. The CDR3 runs to 13 residues. The CDR3 loop reads CASSEADNQPQHF. CDR3 sequence (DNA): TGTGCCAGCAGCGAGGCGGACAATCAGCCCCAGCATTTT.

Regarding this clone: A far larger clone is only one base removed, so a read error is likely. Likely a read error: the CDR3 ends without its conserved phenylalanine or tryptophan. This rearrangement joins TRBV6-4 to TRBJ2-3, with D unresolved. The CDR3 covers 13 residues. From germline, CDR1 is MRHNA and CDR2 SNTAGT. V was pared by 2 bases and J by 2 bases, with 5 bases between. The CDR3, as DNA: TGTGCCAGCAGTGACAGGGCCACAGATACGCAGTATTCT. Translated: CASSDRATDTQYS.

This chain joins TRBV9 and TRBJ1-2; 7 positions match TRBD1. Germline V gene lookup returns CDR1 SGDLS and CDR2 YYNGEE. V lost 3 bases to trimming and J lost 13 bases; unmatched junction nucleotides: 18. CDR3 length equals 15 residues. This CDR3 is CASSANTVSQGSLTF. The CDR3 coding sequence is TGTGCCAGCAGCGCGAATACCGTTTCACAGGGGTCGCTCACCTTC.

The chain recombines TRBV7-3 with TRBJ2-5; TRBD1 might be the D (5 bases). Trimming shortened V by 5 bases and J by 3 bases, and 13 bases separated the two germline ends. There are 14 residues in the CDR3. Germline V gene lookup returns CDR1 SGHTA and CDR2 FQGTGA. The chain's CDR3 is CASSPGPPKETQYF. The CDR3 bases are TGTGCCAGCAGCCCAGGGCCGCCGAAAGAGACCCAGTACTTC.

The chain is built from TRBV6-1 and TRBJ2-7, with 12 bases matching TRBD2. The V segment lost 2 bases and the J segment 9 bases; nucleotides outside the gene matches: 5. The CDR3 contains 14 residues. Per germline, CDR1 MNHNS and CDR2 SASEGT. The CDR3 sequence: CASSEKLAGGRQYF. DNA for the CDR3: TGTGCCAGCAGTGAAAAGCTAGCGGGAGGGCGGCAGTACTTC.

CDR3 in amino acids: CASSLASGSGADTQYF. The CDR3 DNA reads as TGCGCCAGCAGCTTGGCTAGCGGGAGTGGGGCAGATACGCAGTATTTT. This chain uses TRBV5-1 with TRBJ2-3, with 10 bases identical to TRBD2. The V and J ends lost 0 bases and 4 bases, in that order; junction bases with no gene match: 5. This CDR3 is built from 16 residues. In germline, CDR1 is SGHRS, CDR2 YFSETQ.

This clone was detected only a few times. This chain links TRBV7-6 with TRBJ2-5; D call uncertain. V lost 5 bases to trimming and J lost 3 bases, with 13 bases between them. The CDR3 has 14 residues. Germline V gene data show CDR1 as SGHVS and CDR2 as FNYEAQ. The DNA for the CDR3 is TGTGCCAGCAGCCCCCGGAGCACTAAAGAGACCCAGTACTTC. The encoded protein is CASSPRSTKETQYF. The whole variable domain, remainder taken from reference TRBV7-6 and TRBJ2-5, is GAGVSQSPRYKVTKRGQDVALRCDPISGHVSLYWYRQALGQGPEFLTYFNYEAQQDKSGLPNDRFSAERPEGSISTLTIQRTEQRDSAMYRCASSPRSTKETQYFGPGTRLLVL.

The chain recombines TRBV18 with TRBJ2-3; 12 positions agree with TRBD2. V lost 4 bases and J lost 6; bases outside the gene matches: 5. Germline CDR1 KGHSH, CDR2 LQKENI. The CDR3 contains 15 residues. The CDR3 sequence is CASSRQTSGSDTQYF. DNA of the CDR3: TGTGCCAGCTCACGACAGACTAGCGGGAGTGATACGCAGTATTTT.

The gene calls are TRBV25-1 and TRBJ2-7; D may be TRBD1 or TRBD2 (5 bases each). Trimming pared 5 bases from V and 2 bases from J, leaving 19 bases between. The CDR3 consists of 16 residues. Germline assignment: CDR1 MGHDK and CDR2 SYGVNS. The CDR3 sequence is CASSSFLGPSPYEQYF. Here the CDR3 DNA reads TGTGCCAGCAGTTCATTCCTGGGACCGTCCCCCTACGAGCAGTACTTC.

Only a few counts were recorded for this clone. The chain has TRBV19 and TRBJ1-5; the D is unclear. This CDR3 spans 14 amino acids. The V end was cut by 7 bases, the J end by 0 bases, with 10 bases between. Germline lookup yields CDR1 LNHDA and CDR2 SQIVND (reference sequence). CDR3 amino acids: CASISFDSNQPQHF. CDR3 in DNA: TGTGCCAGTATCTCATTTGATAGCAATCAGCCCCAGCATTTT.